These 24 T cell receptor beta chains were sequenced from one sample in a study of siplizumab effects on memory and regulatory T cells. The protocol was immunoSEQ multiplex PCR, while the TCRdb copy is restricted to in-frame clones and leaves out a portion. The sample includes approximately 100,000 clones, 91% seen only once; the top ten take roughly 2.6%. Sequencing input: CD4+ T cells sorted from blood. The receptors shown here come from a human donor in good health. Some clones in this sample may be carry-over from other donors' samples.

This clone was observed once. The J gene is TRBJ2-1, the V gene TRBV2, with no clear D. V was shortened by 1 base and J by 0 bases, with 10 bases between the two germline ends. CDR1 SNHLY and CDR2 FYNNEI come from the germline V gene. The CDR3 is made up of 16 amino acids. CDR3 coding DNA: TGTGCCAGCAGTGAAGGTAGGGTTGTCTCCTACAATGAGCAGTTCTTC. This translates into CASSEGRVVSYNEQFF.

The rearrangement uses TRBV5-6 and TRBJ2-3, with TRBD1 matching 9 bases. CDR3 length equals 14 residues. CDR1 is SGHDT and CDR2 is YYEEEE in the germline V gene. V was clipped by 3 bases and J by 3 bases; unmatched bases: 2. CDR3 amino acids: CASSWDRATDTQYF. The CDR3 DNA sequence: TGTGCCAGCAGCTGGGACAGGGCGACAGATACGCAGTATTTT.

The CDR3 DNA sequence: TGTGCCAGCAGCTTAGTTGGGGGCGAGAATGAGCAGTTCTTC. Its protein product is CASSLVGGENEQFF. This chain connects TRBV11-2 to TRBJ2-1, with D possibly matching TRBD1 (6 bases). The CDR3 is made up of 14 amino acids. Between the trimmed V and J ends, which lost 1 base and 7 bases, there was a span of 11 bases. The germline V gene has CDR1 SGHAT and CDR2 FQNNGV.

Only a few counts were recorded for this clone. CDR3 coding DNA: TGTGCCAGCAGCATGGACAGGGTTAGCCAGCCCCAGCATTTT. It specifies CASSMDRVSQPQHF. The J gene is TRBJ1-5, the V gene TRBV5-4, with 8 bases fitting TRBD1. The germline V gene has CDR1 SGHNT and CDR2 YYREEE (reference sequence). The CDR3 length is 14 residues. With V trimmed by 4 bases and J by 7 bases, 7 bases remained unmatched.

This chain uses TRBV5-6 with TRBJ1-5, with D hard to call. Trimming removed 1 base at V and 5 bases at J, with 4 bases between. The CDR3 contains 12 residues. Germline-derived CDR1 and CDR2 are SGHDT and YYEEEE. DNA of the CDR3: TGTGCCAGCAGCTTGCAGGATCAGCCCCAGCATTTT. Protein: CASSLQDQPQHF.

The CDR3 loop is CASSFEGGPYEQYF. DNA of the CDR3: TGCGCCAGCAGCTTCGAGGGGGGCCCCTACGAGCAGTACTTC. The chain employs TRBV5-1 and TRBJ2-7; the D gene could be TRBD1 or TRBD2 (6 bases each). From germline, CDR1 is SGHRS and CDR2 YFSETQ. The CDR3 covers 14 residues. With 2 bases removed from V and 2 bases from J, the gap between germline ends came to 11 bases. The full variable domain, its missing parts supplied by reference TRBV5-1 and TRBJ2-7, is KAGVTQTPRYLIKTRGQQVTLSCSPISGHRSVSWYQQTPGQGLQFLFEYFSETQRNKGNFPGRFSGRQFSNSRSEMNVSTLELGDSALYLCASSFEGGPYEQYFGPGTRLTVT.

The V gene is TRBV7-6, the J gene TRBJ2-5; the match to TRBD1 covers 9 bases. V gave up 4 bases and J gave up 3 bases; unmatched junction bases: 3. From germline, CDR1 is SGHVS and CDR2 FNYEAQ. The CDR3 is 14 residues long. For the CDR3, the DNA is TGTGCCAGCAGCTCGGGGACAGGGAAAGAGACCCAGTACTTC. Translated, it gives CASSSGTGKETQYF.

The CDR3 DNA sequence: TGTGCCACCGGATTTATAGCGGGAGATGAGCAGTTCTTC. It yields the protein CATGFIAGDEQFF. V and J are TRBV5-4 and TRBJ2-1, with 9 bases that match TRBD2. V shed 9 bases and J 8 bases; nucleotides not matched to a gene: 9. CDR3 size: 13 residues. CDR1 SGHNT and CDR2 YYREEE come from the germline V gene (reference sequence). The entire variable domain, with the rest obtained from reference TRBV5-4 and TRBJ2-1, is as follows: ETGVTQSPTHLIKTRGQQVTLRCSSQSGHNTVSWYQQALGQGPQFIFQYYREEENGRGNFPPRFSGLQFPNYSSELNVNALELDDSALYLCATGFIAGDEQFFGPGTRLTVL.

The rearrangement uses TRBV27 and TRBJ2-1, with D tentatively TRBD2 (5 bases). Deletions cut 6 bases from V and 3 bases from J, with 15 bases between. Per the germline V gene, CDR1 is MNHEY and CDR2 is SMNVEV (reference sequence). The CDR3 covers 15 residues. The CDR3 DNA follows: TGTGCCAGCAGCATCGTCCGGGGAGACTACAATGAGCAGTTCTTC. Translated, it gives CASSIVRGDYNEQFF.

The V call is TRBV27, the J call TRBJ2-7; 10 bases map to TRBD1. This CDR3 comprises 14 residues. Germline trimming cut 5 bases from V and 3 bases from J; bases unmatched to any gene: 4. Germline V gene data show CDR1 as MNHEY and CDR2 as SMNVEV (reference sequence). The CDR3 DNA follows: TGTGCCAGCAGTCCCAGGACAGGGGGCTACGAGCAGTACTTC. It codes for CASSPRTGGYEQYF.

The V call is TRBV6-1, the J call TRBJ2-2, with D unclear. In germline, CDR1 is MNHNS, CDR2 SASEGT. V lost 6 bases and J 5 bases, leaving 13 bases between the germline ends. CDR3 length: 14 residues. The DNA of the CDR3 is TGTGCCAGCAGATTAGTAGTCGAGACCGGGGAGCTGTTTTTT. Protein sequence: CASRLVVETGELFF.

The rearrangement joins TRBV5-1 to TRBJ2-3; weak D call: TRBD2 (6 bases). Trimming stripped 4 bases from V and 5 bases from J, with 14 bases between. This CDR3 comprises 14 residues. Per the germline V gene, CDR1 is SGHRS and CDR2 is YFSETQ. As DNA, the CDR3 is TGCGCCAGCAGCAGGGACTCCGGGGTAGATACGCAGTATTTT. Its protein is CASSRDSGVDTQYF.

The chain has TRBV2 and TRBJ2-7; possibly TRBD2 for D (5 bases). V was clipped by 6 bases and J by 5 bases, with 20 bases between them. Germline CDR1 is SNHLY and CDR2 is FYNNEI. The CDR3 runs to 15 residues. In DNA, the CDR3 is TGTGCCAGCAGCGCTGCGGGTCTCCGACTTAACGAGCAGTACTTC. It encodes CASSAAGLRLNEQYF.

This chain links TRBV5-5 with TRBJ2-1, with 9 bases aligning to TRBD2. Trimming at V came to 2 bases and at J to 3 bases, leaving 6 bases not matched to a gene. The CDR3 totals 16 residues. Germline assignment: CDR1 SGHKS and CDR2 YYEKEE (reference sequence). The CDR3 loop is CASSFIAGELYNEQFF. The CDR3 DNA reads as TGTGCCAGCAGCTTCATAGCGGGAGAACTCTACAATGAGCAGTTCTTC.

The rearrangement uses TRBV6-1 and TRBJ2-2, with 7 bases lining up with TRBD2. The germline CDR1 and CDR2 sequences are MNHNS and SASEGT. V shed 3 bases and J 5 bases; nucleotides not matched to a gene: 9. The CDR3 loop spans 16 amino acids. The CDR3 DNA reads TGTGCCAGCAGTGACCAGCCTAGCGGACCAACCGGGGAGCTGTTTTTT. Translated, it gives CASSDQPSGPTGELFF.

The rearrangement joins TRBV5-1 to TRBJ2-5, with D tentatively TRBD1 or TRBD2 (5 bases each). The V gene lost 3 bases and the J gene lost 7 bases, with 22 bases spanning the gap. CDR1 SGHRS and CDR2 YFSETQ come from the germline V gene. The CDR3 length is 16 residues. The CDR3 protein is CASSSDGGPGTGTQYF. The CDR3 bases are TGCGCCAGCAGCTCCGACGGTGGGCCAGGGACGGGGACCCAGTACTTC.

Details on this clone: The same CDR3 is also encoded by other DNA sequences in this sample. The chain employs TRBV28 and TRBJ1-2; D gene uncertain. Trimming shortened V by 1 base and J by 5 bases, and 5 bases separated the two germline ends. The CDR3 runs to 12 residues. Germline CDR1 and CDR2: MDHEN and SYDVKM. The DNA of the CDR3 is TGTGCCAGCAGTTTATCCGGTTATGGCTACACCTTC. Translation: CASSLSGYGYTF.

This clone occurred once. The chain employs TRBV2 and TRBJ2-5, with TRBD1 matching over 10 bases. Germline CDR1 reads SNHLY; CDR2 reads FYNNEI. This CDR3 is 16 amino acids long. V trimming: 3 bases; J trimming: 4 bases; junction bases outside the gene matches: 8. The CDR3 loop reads CASSEGGQGPGETQYF. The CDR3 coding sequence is TGTGCCAGCAGTGAGGGGGGACAGGGGCCGGGAGAGACCCAGTACTTC.

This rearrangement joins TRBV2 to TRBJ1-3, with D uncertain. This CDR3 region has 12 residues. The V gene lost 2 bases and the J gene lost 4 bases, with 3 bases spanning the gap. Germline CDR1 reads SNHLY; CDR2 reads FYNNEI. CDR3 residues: CASSETGNTIYF. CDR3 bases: TGTGCCAGCAGTGAAACAGGAAACACCATATATTTT.

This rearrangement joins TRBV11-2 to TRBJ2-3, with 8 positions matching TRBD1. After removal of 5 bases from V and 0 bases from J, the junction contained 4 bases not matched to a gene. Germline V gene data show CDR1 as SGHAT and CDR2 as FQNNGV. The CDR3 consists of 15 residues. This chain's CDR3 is CASSKGQASTDTQYF. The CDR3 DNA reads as TGTGCCAGCAGCAAGGGACAGGCGAGCACAGATACGCAGTATTTT.

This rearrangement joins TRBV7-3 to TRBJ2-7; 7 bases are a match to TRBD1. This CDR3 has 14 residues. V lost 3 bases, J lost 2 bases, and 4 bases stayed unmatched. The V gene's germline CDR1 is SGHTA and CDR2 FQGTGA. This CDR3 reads CASSFRGLTYEQYF. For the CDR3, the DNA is TGTGCCAGCAGCTTTAGGGGGCTTACCTACGAGCAGTACTTC. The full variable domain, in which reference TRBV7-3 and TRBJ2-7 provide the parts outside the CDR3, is GAGVSQTPSNKVTEKGKYVELRCDPISGHTALYWYRQSLGQGPEFLIYFQGTGAADDSGLPNDRFFAVRPEGSVSTLKIQRTERGDSAVYLCASSFRGLTYEQYFGPGTRLTVT.

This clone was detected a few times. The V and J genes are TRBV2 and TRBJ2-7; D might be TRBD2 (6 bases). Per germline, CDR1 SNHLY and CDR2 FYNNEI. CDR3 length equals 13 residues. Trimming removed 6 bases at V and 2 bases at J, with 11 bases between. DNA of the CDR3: TGTGCCAGCAGGCCAGGCGGGGCCTACGAGCAGTACTTC. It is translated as CASRPGGAYEQYF.

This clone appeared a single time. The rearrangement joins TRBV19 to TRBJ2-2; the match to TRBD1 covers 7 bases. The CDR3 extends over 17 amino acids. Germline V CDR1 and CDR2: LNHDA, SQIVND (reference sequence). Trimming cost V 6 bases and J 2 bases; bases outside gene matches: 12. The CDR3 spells CASRGQPITRNTGELFF. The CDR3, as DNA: TGTGCCAGTAGGGGACAGCCCATTACTAGAAACACCGGGGAGCTGTTTTTT.

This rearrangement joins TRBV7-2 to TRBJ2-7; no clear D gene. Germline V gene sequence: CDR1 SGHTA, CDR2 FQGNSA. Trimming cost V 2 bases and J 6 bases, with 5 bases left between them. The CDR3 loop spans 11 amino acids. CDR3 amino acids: CASSLTSEQYF. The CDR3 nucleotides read TGTGCCAGCAGCTTAACCAGCGAGCAGTACTTC. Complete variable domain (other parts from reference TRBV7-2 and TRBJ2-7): GAGVSQSPSNKVTEKGKDVELRCDPISGHTALYWYRQSLGQGLEFLIYFQGNSAPDKSGLPSDRFSAERTGGSVSTLTIQRTQQEDSAVYLCASSLTSEQYFGPGTRLTVT.